Listed here is a single T cell receptor beta chain. The antigen is undetermined. The CDR3 length is 14 residues. Germline V gene sequence: CDR1 SEHNR, CDR2 FQNEAQ (reference sequence). The germline V and J ends were trimmed by 5 bases and 1 base, with 11 bases remaining between them. The data derive from a study of cytomegalovirus exposure and HLA in healthy donors. Whole-study results and caveats: Researchers counted about 150 TCR beta chains as cytomegalovirus-associated. It was likely that a cluster of highly shared sequence variants was a sequencing artifact. Apart from CMV serostatus, no immune exposure information was available.

This PCR relied on a set of 60 Vbeta primers and 13 Jbeta primers. The assay was immunoSEQ multiplex PCR, and TCRdb's table has in-frame clones only and misses some. The table includes approximately 35,000 clones, about 70% detected once. The rearrangement uses TRBV7-9 and TRBJ2-5, with TRBD2 as a possible D gene (5 bases). Sequenced input: PBMCs. The receptor's source is a man aged 35 to 55 in good health and CMV-seropositive. The DNA of the CDR3 is TGTGCCAGCAGCCCCTCGGGGTTCCAAGAGACCCAGTACTTC. This translates into CASSPSGFQETQYF. Supplemented by reference TRBV7-9 and TRBJ2-5, the full variable domain reads DTGVSQNPRHKITKRGQNVTFRCDPISEHNRLYWYRQTLGQGPEFLTYFQNEAQLEKSRLLSDRFSAERPKGSFSTLEIQRTEQGDSAMYLCASSPSGFQETQYFGPGTRLLVL.